This TCR beta chain stems from a study of blood T cell repertoires in COVID-19. Repertoires were generated with immunoSEQ multiplex PCR, while TCRdb's copy carries only in-frame clones and drops some. The table has about 530,000 clones, about 89% seen once. The CDR3 length is 13 residues. V lost 1 base, J lost 1 base, and 5 bases lay in between. The germline gives CDR1 SGDLS, CDR2 YYNGEE. Material for sequencing was peripheral blood. The rearrangement uses TRBV9 and TRBJ1-1; no firm D call. This TCR derives from a woman in her 50s with COVID-19, enrolled during active disease. The chain's CDR3 is CASSVQANTEAFF. The CDR3 bases are TGTGCCAGCAGCGTACAGGCGAACACTGAAGCTTTCTTT.